This TCR beta chain was found in a study of shared clonotypes between healthy human individuals. V trimming: 4 bases; J trimming: 5 bases; junction bases outside the gene matches: 4. The CDR3 consists of 14 residues. Germline CDR1 SGHRS, CDR2 YFSETQ. This table comes from immunoSEQ multiplex PCR, and its TCRdb copy is limited to in-frame clones, with some not included. Of over 850,000 clones in the sample, roughly 74% were seen once. To note about this clone: The target antigen is unknown.

Each donor was a Caucasian adult residing in Nashville, Tennessee. Researchers partitioned CD4+ cells into CD45RA+ naive and CD45RA-negative memory subsets. Findings and limits, study-wide: In this cohort, only blood was sampled, and tissue repertoires likely differ.

The sample comprised memory CD4+ T cells from PBMCs. Subset meaning: CD45RA-negative fraction. V and J are TRBV5-1 and TRBJ2-7, with TRBD2 matching over 12 bases. This receptor was taken from a man aged 18 to 35 in good health. Some clones in this sample may be carry-over from other donors' samples. CDR3 nucleotide sequence: TGCGCCAGCAGCGAGGGGACTAGCGGGCACGAGCAGTACTTC. It encodes CASSEGTSGHEQYF. The whole variable domain, filled in from reference TRBV5-1 and TRBJ2-7, reads KAGVTQTPRYLIKTRGQQVTLSCSPISGHRSVSWYQQTPGQGLQFLFEYFSETQRNKGNFPGRFSGRQFSNSRSEMNVSTLELGDSALYLCASSEGTSGHEQYFGPGTRLTVT.